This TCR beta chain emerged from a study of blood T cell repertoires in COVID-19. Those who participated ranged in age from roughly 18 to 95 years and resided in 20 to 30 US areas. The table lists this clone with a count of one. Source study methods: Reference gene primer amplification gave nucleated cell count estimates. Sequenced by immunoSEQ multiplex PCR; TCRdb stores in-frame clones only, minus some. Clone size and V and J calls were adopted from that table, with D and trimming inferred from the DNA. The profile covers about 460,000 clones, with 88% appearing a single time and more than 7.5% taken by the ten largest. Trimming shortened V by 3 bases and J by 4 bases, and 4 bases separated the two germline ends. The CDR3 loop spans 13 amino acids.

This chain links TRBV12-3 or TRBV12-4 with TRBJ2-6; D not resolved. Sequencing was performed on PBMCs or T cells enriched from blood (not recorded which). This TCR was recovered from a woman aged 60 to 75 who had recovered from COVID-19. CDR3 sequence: CASSLAGANVLTF. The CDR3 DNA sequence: TGTGCCAGCAGTTTGGCCGGGGCCAACGTCCTGACTTTC.